This T cell receptor (beta chain) was profiled in a study of cytomegalovirus exposure and HLA in healthy donors. Study-wide results and limits: The classifier reportedly diagnosed cytomegalovirus status with high sensitivity and specificity. More clonal expansion characterized HLA-associated TCR beta chains than equally common others in a later analysis. Later, TCR association rates were found to vary by HLA locus, highest for DRB1 and lowest for HLA-C.

Germline loops: CDR1 MGHRA, CDR2 YSYEKL. V was clipped by 0 bases and J by 9 bases, with 15 bases between them. The CDR3 is 15 amino acids. This clone appeared once. Its antigen remains unknown. PCR amplification relied on 60 Vbeta primers (plus 13 Jbeta primers). Assay: immunoSEQ multiplex PCR; the TCRdb copy retains only in-frame clones and omits some. This sample has roughly 40,000 clones; about 84% occur once, and the top ten carry 2.5% to 3%. The receptor's source is a man aged 45-60 years in good health and CMV-seronegative. Sequenced sample: PBMCs. The rearrangement joins TRBV4-1 to TRBJ2-1, with D hard to call. In DNA, the CDR3 is TGCGCCAGCAGCCAAGAAGACTTCACACCGGGTGAGCAGTTCTTC. The encoded protein is CASSQEDFTPGEQFF.